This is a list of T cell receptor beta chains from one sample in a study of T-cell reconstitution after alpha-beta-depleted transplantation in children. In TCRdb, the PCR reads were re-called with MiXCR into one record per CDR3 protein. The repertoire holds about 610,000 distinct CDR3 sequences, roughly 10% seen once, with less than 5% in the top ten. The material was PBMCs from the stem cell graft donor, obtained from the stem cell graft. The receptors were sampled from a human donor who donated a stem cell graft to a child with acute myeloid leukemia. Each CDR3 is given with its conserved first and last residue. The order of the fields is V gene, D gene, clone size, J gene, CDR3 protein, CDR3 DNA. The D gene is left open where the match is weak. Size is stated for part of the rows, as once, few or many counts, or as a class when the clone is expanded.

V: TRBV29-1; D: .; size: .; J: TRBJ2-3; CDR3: CSVQGTTDTQYF; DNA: TGCAGCGTGCAGGGGACTACAGATACGCAGTATTTT
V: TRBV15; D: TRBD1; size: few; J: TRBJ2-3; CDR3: CATSRDSGQGKDTQYF; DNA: TGTGCCACCAGCAGAGATTCTGGACAGGGTAAAGATACGCAGTATTTT
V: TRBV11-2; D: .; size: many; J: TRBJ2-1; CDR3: CASSLASLGFNEQFF; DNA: TGTGCCAGCAGCTTAGCGTCCCTCGGGTTCAATGAGCAGTTCTTC
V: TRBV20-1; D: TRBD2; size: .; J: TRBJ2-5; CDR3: CCATAGTSIRETQYF; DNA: TGCTGTGCTACTGCCGGGACTAGCATTAGGGAGACCCAGTACTTC
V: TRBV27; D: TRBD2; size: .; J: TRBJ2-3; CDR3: CASSLVGRPALTDTQYF; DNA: TGTGCCAGCAGTTTAGTCGGGAGGCCGGCCCTCACAGATACGCAGTATTTT
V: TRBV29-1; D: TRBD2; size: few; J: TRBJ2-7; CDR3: CSVVLAGSYEQYF; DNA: TGCAGCGTTGTACTAGCGGGATCCTACGAGCAGTACTTC
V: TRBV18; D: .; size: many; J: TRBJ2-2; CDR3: CASSPGSRNTGELFF; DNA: TGTGCCAGCTCACCCGGTTCCAGGAACACCGGGGAGCTGTTTTTT
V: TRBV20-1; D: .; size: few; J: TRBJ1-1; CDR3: CSASQGAGANTEAFF; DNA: TGCAGTGCTAGTCAGGGAGCGGGGGCAAACACTGAAGCTTTCTTT
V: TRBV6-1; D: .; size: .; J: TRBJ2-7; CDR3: CASSPRSFSYEQYF; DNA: TGTGCCAGCAGTCCCCGCTCATTCAGCTACGAGCAGTACTTC
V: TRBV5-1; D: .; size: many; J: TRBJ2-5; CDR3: CASSLEGGKETQYF; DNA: TGCGCCAGCAGCTTGGAAGGGGGAAAGGAGACCCAGTACTTC